These T cell receptor beta chains were read from a single sample in a study of Ad26.COV2.S vaccination and SARS-CoV-2 variants. The data were produced by immunoSEQ multiplex PCR, yet TCRdb's version contains in-frame clones alone and is incomplete. The sample records roughly 680,000 clones, around 90% being singletons. Sample: peripheral blood, taken in a trial of Ad26.COV2.S vaccine versus placebo. The receptors stem from a person between 18 and 65 years old who received the Ad26.COV2.S COVID-19 vaccine or a placebo. Each CDR3 is given with its conserved first and last residue. D genes are given only for firm matches. Where a row states a size, it is once, few, many or the class of an expanded clone; other rows omit it.

size	V	J	length	D	DNA	CDR3
NA	TRBV5-4	TRBJ2-7	15	TRBD1	TGTGCCAGCAGCTTGGGGCGGACAGGGGGAGCCGAGCAGTACTTC	CASSLGRTGGAEQYF
NA	TRBV5-4	TRBJ2-7	15	NA	TGTGCCAGCAGCTTGGACGGGAGTGGGTCCTACGAGCAGTACTTC	CASSLDGSGSYEQYF
NA	TRBV20-1	TRBJ2-5	11	NA	TGCAGTGCGGGCGTAGGGGAGACCCAGTACTTC	CSAGVGETQYF
few	TRBV18	TRBJ2-7	12	NA	TGTGCCAGCTCACCGGGCTCCTACGAGCAGTACTTC	CASSPGSYEQYF
NA	TRBV5-5	TRBJ2-7	11	NA	TGTGCCAGCAGCTACTCCTACGAGCAGTACTTC	CASSYSYEQYF
once	TRBV18	TRBJ2-5	17	NA	TGTGCCAGCTCAGCCTTCTTTTCGGGGATCGCAGTTGAGACCCAGTACTTC	CASSAFFSGIAVETQYF
NA	TRBV5-1	TRBJ1-5	14	NA	TGCGCCAGCAGCTTGTATGGCGGGAATCAGCCCCAGCATTTT	CASSLYGGNQPQHF
NA	TRBV2	TRBJ2-2	14	NA	TGTGCCAGCAGTGGGATAGCCTACGCCGGGGAGCTGTTTTTT	CASSGIAYAGELFF
NA	TRBV14	TRBJ1-1	14	NA	TGTGCCAGCAGTAAAAGTCCCCTGGGTACTGAAGCTTTCTTT	CASSKSPLGTEAFF
NA	TRBV7-9	TRBJ2-1	15	NA	TGTGCCAGCAGCTTTAGCCCGATTCTATACAATGAGCAGTTCTTC	CASSFSPILYNEQFF
NA	TRBV29-1	TRBJ1-1	16	NA	TGCAGCGTTGAGGGGCTCAGGTTCAAATTGAACACTGAAGCTTTCTTT	CSVEGLRFKLNTEAFF
NA	TRBV6-2/TRBV6-3	TRBJ2-1	12	NA	TGTGCCAGCAGTCCAACAGGGCGTGAGCAGTTCTTC	CASSPTGREQFF
NA	TRBV6-6	TRBJ2-7	15	NA	TGTGCCAGCAGTATCCATGCGTCGGCATCCTACGAGCAGTACTTC	CASSIHASASYEQYF
NA	TRBV5-6	TRBJ1-1	15	NA	TGTGCCAGCAGCCCGGCCGCAGGGGTAAAAACTGAAGCTTTCTTT	CASSPAAGVKTEAFF
NA	TRBV5-1	TRBJ2-7	16	TRBD2	TGCGCCAGCAGCGCGGGACTAGCGGTAAATACCTACGAGCAGTACTTC	CASSAGLAVNTYEQYF
NA	TRBV2	TRBJ2-3	13	NA	TGTGCCAGCAGTGACCCCCGGGCCAATACGCAGTATTTT	CASSDPRANTQYF
NA	TRBV7-2	TRBJ2-5	12	NA	TGTGCCAGCAGCCTAGTGGGAGAGACCCAGTACTTC	CASSLVGETQYF